Each of the 9 T cell receptor beta chains below was sequenced from the same sample in a study of immune evolution from preneoplasia to lung adenocarcinoma (dated by TCRdb to the early 2020s). The library relied on the immunoSEQ multiplex PCR assay. The source is immuneACCESS, and TCRdb retained only in-frame sequences with V and J called. Part of the clones is not carried over; for the studies checked, unresolved V genes explain less than half of this, and the remainder is unexplained. This sample comprises roughly 5,700 clones, about 81% of them detected only once. The biggest ten clones account for approximately 10% of the sample. Sequenced input: FFPE normal lung tissue adjacent to the tumor. All receptors come from a person between 45 and 75 years old with lung adenocarcinoma.

The rearrangement joins TRBV29-1 to TRBJ1-1; no definite D call. The length of the CDR3 is 12 residues. From germline, CDR1 is SQVTM and CDR2 ANQGSEA. Trimming stripped 5 bases from V and 0 bases from J, with 7 bases between. The CDR3 DNA is TGCAGCGTTCTGGGCATGAACACTGAAGCTTTCTTT. It is translated as CSVLGMNTEAFF.

The rearrangement links TRBV28 to TRBJ1-1; TRBD1 is a possible D gene (5 bases). Trimming pared 6 bases from V and 3 bases from J, leaving 14 bases between. CDR3 length equals 14 residues. The germline V gene encodes CDR1 MDHEN and CDR2 SYDVKM. This CDR3 is CASRSTVKDTEAFF. In nucleotides, the CDR3 is TGTGCCAGCAGGTCGACAGTAAAAGACACTGAAGCTTTCTTT.

This clone was recorded once. A read error may explain this, as a much larger clone is one base away. The chain recombines TRBV7-8 with TRBJ1-5, with D unclear. The germline V gene encodes CDR1 SGHVS and CDR2 FQNEAQ. This CDR3 region has 13 residues. CDR3 loop: CASSVNLNQPRHF. The CDR3 nucleotides are TGTGCCAGCAGCGTAAACCTGAATCAGCCCCGGCATTTT.

This chain uses TRBV14 with TRBJ1-4; 7 bases are a match to TRBD1. This CDR3 region has 13 residues. Germline V gives CDR1 SGHDN, CDR2 FVKESK. Trimming removed 6 bases from V and 8 bases from J; junction bases left unmatched: 6. The CDR3 sequence: CASRLTGKEKLFF. The CDR3 DNA is TGTGCCAGCAGGCTGACAGGGAAAGAAAAACTGTTTTTT. Together with reference TRBV14 and TRBJ1-4, the CDR3 gives the full variable domain: EAGVTQFPSHSVIEKGQTVTLRCDPISGHDNLYWYRRVMGKEIKFLLHFVKESKQDESGMPNNRFLAERTGGTYSTLKVQPAELEDSGVYFCASRLTGKEKLFFGSGTQLSVL.

The rearrangement uses TRBV13 and TRBJ1-2; D remains unclear. The CDR3 covers 12 residues. Germline CDR1 PRHDT, CDR2 FYEKMQ (reference sequence). V gave up 1 base and J gave up 8 bases, with 8 bases separating them. The CDR3 region has the DNA TGTGCCAGCAGCTTAGATAGACCAGGCTACACCTTC. Amino acids: CASSLDRPGYTF.

This chain links TRBV6-1 with TRBJ1-5, with D maybe TRBD1 (5 bases). The CDR3 has 14 residues. Germline lookup yields CDR1 MNHNS and CDR2 SASEGT. V lost 3 bases, J lost 4 bases, and 10 bases lay in between. For the CDR3, the DNA is TGTGCCAGCAGTGATGGGGCAGCAAATCAGCCCCAGCATTTT. Its protein product is CASSDGAANQPQHF.

The table lists this clone with a count of one. This chain connects TRBV19 to TRBJ2-5, with 7 bases identical to TRBD2. Germline V gene data show CDR1 as LNHDA and CDR2 as SQIVND (reference sequence). The trim removed 3 bases at V and 4 bases at J, leaving 5 bases unmatched. There are 14 residues in the CDR3. CDR3 sequence reads: CASSIGTIGETQYF. CDR3 DNA: TGTGCCAGTAGTATTGGGACTATAGGAGAGACCCAGTACTTC.

This clone was observed once. This sequence joins TRBV7-2 and TRBJ1-5, with D perhaps matching TRBD1 (6 bases). This CDR3 region has 15 residues. V lost 1 base and J 6 bases, leaving 13 bases between the germline ends. CDR1 is SGHTA, CDR2 FQGNSA, per germline. The CDR3 is CASSLGGGIPQPQHF. CDR3 bases: TGTGCCAGCAGCTTAGGCGGGGGCATTCCTCAGCCCCAGCATTTT.

The chain has TRBV6-1 and TRBJ2-1; D is undetermined. This CDR3 is built from 12 residues. V lost 3 bases, J lost 9 bases, and 9 bases lay in between. Per the germline V gene, CDR1 is MNHNS and CDR2 is SASEGT. The CDR3 nucleotides are TGTGCCAGCAGTGACCAGTTTGGTGAGCAGTTCTTC. Translation: CASSDQFGEQFF.